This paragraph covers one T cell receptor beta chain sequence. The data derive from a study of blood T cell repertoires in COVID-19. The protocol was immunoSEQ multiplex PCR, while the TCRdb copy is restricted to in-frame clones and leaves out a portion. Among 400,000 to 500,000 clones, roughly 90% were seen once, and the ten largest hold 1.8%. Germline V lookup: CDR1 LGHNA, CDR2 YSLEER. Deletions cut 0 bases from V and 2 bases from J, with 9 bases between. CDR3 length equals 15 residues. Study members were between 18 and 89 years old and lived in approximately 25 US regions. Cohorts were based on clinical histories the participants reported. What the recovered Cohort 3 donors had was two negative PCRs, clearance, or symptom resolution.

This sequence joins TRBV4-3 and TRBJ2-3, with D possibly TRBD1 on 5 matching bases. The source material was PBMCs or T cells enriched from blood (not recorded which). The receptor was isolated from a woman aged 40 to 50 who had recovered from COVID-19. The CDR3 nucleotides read TGCGCCAGCAGCCAAGATCTGGGGCCCACAGATACGCAGTATTTT. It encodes CASSQDLGPTDTQYF.